These T cell receptor beta chains were read from a single sample in a study of T cells in Graves' hyperthyroidism and ophthalmopathy. TCRdb re-called the multiplex PCR reads through MiXCR, storing one row per CDR3 protein. The sample includes 550,000 to 600,000 distinct CDR3 sequences, approximately 14% of them seen just once. The sequencing sample was made of blood. The receptor source for this set is a woman under 30 with Graves' ophthalmopathy. CDR3s include the opening cysteine and the closing phenylalanine or tryptophan. D genes are given only for firm matches. The size of a clone is reported for some rows only, either as once, few or many, or as a class for expanded clones.

d_call | j_call | clone_size | v_call | cdr3_length | cdr3_aa | cdr3_nt
NA | TRBJ2-7 | many | TRBV27 | 13 | CASSLTPSYEQYF | TGTGCCAGCAGTTTAACCCCCTCCTACGAGCAGTACTTC
TRBD1 | TRBJ1-5 | NA | TRBV7-9 | 17 | CASSGGTGTGGNQPQHF | TGTGCCAGCAGCGGGGGAACCGGGACAGGGGGCAATCAGCCCCAGCATTTT
NA | TRBJ2-3 | NA | TRBV5-4 | 14 | CASSFRGGGDTQYF | TGTGCCAGCAGCTTCAGGGGAGGAGGGGATACGCAGTATTTT
NA | TRBJ2-1 | many | TRBV30 | 14 | CAWSVYGAYNEQFF | TGTGCCTGGAGTGTTTATGGGGCCTACAATGAGCAGTTCTTC
TRBD1 | TRBJ1-2 | NA | TRBV20-1 | 16 | CSAPVAGGTHNYGYTF | TGCAGTGCCCCCGTGGCAGGGGGCACACATAACTATGGCTACACCTTC
NA | TRBJ1-2 | many | TRBV3-1 | 15 | CASSQEGLIAHGYTF | TGTGCCAGCAGCCAAGAAGGTTTGATTGCGCATGGCTACACCTTC
NA | TRBJ2-7 | many | TRBV28 | 15 | CASSLKRRGRAEQYF | TGTGCCAGCAGTCTTAAAAGGCGGGGGCGAGCCGAGCAGTACTTC
NA | TRBJ1-1 | many | TRBV7-2 | 15 | CASSLDPGRNTEAFF | TGTGCCAGCAGCTTAGATCCGGGGCGGAACACTGAAGCTTTCTTT
NA | TRBJ1-4 | NA | TRBV7-9 | 14 | CASSSGGGNEKLFF | TGTGCCAGCAGCTCCGGGGGGGGGAATGAAAAACTGTTTTTT
NA | TRBJ2-2 | NA | TRBV4-1 | 15 | CASSQGQEAPGELFF | TGCGCCAGCAGCCAAGGACAGGAGGCTCCCGGGGAGCTGTTTTTT
NA | TRBJ2-4 | many | TRBV4-3 | 17 | CASSQASSAGAKNIQYF | TGCGCCAGCAGCCAAGCCTCCTCGGCGGGGGCCAAAAACATTCAGTACTTC
TRBD1 | TRBJ2-7 | many | TRBV18 | 15 | CASSPLTTGNYEQYF | TGTGCCAGCTCACCCCTCACGACAGGGAACTACGAGCAGTACTTC
TRBD1 | TRBJ2-7 | many | TRBV3-1 | 14 | CASSPGQGYYEQYF | TGTGCCAGCAGCCCGGGACAGGGCTACTACGAGCAGTACTTC
NA | TRBJ2-7 | many | TRBV7-9 | 14 | CASSRTAETYEQYF | TGTGCCAGCAGCCGGACGGCGGAGACCTACGAGCAGTACTTC
NA | TRBJ2-5 | many | TRBV12-5 | 11 | CASGVTETQYF | TGTGCTAGTGGTGTCACGGAGACCCAGTACTTC
NA | TRBJ2-1 | many | TRBV2 | 12 | CASSWSFDEQFF | TGTGCCAGCAGCTGGAGTTTCGATGAGCAGTTCTTC